These 2 T cell receptor beta chains originate from one sample sequenced in a study of T cell clones after liver transplantation. Libraries were prepared by immunoSEQ multiplex PCR; TCRdb keeps only in-frame clonotypes and omits some of them. The sample lists about 68,000 clones, 80% to 95% seen once, with 0.98% in the top ten. Sequencing was performed on CD4+ T cells from blood, taken nearly 26 months after liver transplant. These receptors were taken from a human patient who received a liver transplant. Some T cells may be transferred from the graft donor.

CDR3 nucleotides: TGTGCCAGCAGTCCCCCGGGGGGAACCCTAGCCAAAAACATTCAGTACTTC. Protein sequence: CASSPPGGTLAKNIQYF. This sequence joins TRBV28 and TRBJ2-4, with TRBD2 matching 7 bases. Trimming cost V 5 bases and J 0 bases; bases outside gene matches: 10. The CDR3 covers 17 residues. Germline-derived CDR1 and CDR2 are MDHEN and SYDVKM. Full variable domain (outside the CDR3, taken from reference TRBV28 and TRBJ2-4): DVKVTQSSRYLVKRTGEKVFLECVQDMDHENMFWYRQDPGLGLRLIYFSYDVKMKEKGDIPEGYSVSREKKERFSLILESASTNQTSMYLCASSPPGGTLAKNIQYFGAGTRLSVL.

V gene TRBV7-8 combines with J gene TRBJ2-7; D uncertain. CDR1 SGHVS and CDR2 FQNEAQ come from the germline V gene. V was cut by 4 bases and J by 4 bases, with 8 bases left in between. This CDR3 contains 12 residues. For the CDR3, the DNA is TGTGCCAGCAGCTCCCCCGGATACGAGCAGTACTTC. This codes for CASSSPGYEQYF.